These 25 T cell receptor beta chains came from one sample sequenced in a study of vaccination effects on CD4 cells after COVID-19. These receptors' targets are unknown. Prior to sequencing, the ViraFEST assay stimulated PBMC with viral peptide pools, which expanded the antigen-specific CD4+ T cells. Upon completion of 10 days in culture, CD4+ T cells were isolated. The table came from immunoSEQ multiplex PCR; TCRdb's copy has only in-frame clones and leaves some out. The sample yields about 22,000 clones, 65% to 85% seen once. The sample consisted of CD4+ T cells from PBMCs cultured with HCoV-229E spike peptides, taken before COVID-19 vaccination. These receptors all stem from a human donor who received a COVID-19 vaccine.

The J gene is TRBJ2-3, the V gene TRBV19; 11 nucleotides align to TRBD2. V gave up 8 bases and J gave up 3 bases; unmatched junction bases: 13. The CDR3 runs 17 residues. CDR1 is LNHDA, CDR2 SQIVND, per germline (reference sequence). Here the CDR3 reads CASSISSGRRATDTQYF. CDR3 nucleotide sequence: TGTGCCAGTTCAATCTCTAGCGGGAGGAGGGCTACAGATACGCAGTATTTT.

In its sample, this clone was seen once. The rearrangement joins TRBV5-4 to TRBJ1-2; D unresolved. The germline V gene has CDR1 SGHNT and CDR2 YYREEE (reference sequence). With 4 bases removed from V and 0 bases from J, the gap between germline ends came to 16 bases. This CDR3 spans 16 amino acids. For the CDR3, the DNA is TGTGCCAGCAGCGGTCCCGCGGGCAGAACTAACTATGGCTACACCTTC. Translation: CASSGPAGRTNYGYTF. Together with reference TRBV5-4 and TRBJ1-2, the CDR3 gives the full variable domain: ETGVTQSPTHLIKTRGQQVTLRCSSQSGHNTVSWYQQALGQGPQFIFQYYREEENGRGNFPPRFSGLQFPNYSSELNVNALELDDSALYLCASSGPAGRTNYGYTFGSGTRLTVV.

CDR3 DNA: TGTGCCAGCAGCCAAGCTTTTGGGGAGAGCTCCTACAATGAGCAGTTCTTC. Its translation is CASSQAFGESSYNEQFF. J is TRBJ2-1 and V is TRBV4-2; possibly TRBD2 for D (5 bases). The V and J ends lost 1 base and 0 bases respectively, with 13 bases between them. CDR1 and CDR2 from the germline V gene are LGHNA and YNFKEQ. This CDR3 has 17 amino acids.

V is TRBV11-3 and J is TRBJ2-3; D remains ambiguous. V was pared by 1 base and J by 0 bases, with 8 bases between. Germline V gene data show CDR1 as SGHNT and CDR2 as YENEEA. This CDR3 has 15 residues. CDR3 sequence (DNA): TGTGCCAGCAGCTTAGGAGGTTTAAGCACAGATACGCAGTATTTT. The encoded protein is CASSLGGLSTDTQYF.

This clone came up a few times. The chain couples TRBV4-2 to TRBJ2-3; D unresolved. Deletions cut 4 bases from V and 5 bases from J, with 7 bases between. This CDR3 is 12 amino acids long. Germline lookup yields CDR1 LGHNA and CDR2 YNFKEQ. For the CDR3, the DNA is TGTGCCAGCAGCCCACAGATAGATACGCAGTATTTT. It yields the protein CASSPQIDTQYF.

In DNA, the CDR3 is TGTGCCGGCGTTAATATCGGCGGGGAGCTGTTTTTT. Translating gives CAGVNIGGELFF. V usage is TRBV27 and J usage is TRBJ2-2, with D hard to call. The germline gives CDR1 MNHEY, CDR2 SMNVEV (reference sequence). The germline V and J ends were trimmed by 11 bases and 7 bases, with 14 bases remaining between them. The CDR3 is made up of 12 amino acids.

The CDR3 reads CASSQGFQTQYF. Here the CDR3 DNA reads TGTGCCAGCAGCCAAGGGTTTCAGACCCAGTACTTC. The rearrangement joins TRBV14 to TRBJ2-5; no definite D call. The CDR3 is made up of 12 amino acids. The germline V and J ends were trimmed by 1 base and 6 bases, with 6 bases remaining between them. The germline V gene has CDR1 SGHDN and CDR2 FVKESK.

In DNA form, the CDR3 reads TGTGCCAGCAGCATACGACGTTCGAACACCGGGGAGCTGTTTTTT. The encoded protein is CASSIRRSNTGELFF. This sequence joins TRBV28 and TRBJ2-2; D unresolved. Trimming took off 6 bases at V and 0 bases at J, with 11 bases between the two ends. CDR3 length: 15 amino acids. Germline lookup yields CDR1 MDHEN and CDR2 SYDVKM.

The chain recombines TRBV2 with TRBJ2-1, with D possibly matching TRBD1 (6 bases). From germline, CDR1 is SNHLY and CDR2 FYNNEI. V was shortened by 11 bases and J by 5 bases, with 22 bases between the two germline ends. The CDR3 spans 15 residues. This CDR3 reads CAGQRAGDYNNEQFF. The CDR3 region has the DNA TGTGCCGGACAGAGAGCCGGGGATTATAACAATGAGCAGTTCTTC. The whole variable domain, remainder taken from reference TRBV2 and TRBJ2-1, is EPEVTQTPSHQVTQMGQEVILRCVPISNHLYFYWYRQILGQKVEFLVSFYNNEISEKSEIFDDQFSVERPDGSNFTLKIRSTKLEDSAMYFCAGQRAGDYNNEQFFGPGTRLTVL.

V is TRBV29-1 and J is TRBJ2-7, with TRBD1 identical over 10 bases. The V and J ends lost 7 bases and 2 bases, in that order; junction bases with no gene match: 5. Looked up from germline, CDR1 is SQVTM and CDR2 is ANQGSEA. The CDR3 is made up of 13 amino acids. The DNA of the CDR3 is TGCAGCGGCCGGACAGGGGGAACCTACGAGCAGTACTTC. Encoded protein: CSGRTGGTYEQYF.

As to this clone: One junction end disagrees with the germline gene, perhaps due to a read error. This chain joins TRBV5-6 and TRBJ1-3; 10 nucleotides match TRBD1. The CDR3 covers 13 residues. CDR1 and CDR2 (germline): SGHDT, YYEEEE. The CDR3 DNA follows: TGTGCCAGCAGCCGGACAGGGGGAACCACCATATATTTT. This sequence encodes CASSRTGGTTIYF.

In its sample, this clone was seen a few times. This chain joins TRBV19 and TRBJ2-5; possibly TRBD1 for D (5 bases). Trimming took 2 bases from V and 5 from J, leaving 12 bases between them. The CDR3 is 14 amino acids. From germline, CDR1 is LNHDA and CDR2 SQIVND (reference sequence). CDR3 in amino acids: CASSISGNYETQYF. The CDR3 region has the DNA TGTGCCAGTAGTATATCAGGGAATTACGAGACCCAGTACTTC.

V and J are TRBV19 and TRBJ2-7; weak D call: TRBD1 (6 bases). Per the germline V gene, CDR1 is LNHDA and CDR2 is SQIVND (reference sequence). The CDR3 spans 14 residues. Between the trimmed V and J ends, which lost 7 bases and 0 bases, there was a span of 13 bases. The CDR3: CASNRDTSSYEQYF. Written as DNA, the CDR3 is TGTGCCAGTAACCGGGACACCTCCTCCTACGAGCAGTACTTC.

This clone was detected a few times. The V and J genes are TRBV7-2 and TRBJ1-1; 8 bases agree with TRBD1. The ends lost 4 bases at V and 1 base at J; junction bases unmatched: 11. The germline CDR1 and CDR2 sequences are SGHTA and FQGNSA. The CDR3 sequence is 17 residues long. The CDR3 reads CASSSFPGQVKNTEAFF. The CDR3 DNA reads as TGTGCCAGCAGCTCATTTCCGGGACAGGTTAAGAACACTGAAGCTTTCTTT.

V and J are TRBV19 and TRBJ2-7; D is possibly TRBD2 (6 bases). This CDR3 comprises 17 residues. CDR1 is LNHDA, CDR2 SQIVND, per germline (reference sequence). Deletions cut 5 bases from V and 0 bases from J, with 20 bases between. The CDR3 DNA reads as TGTGCCAGTAGTCGGGAGAGTAGCGGTTTTTACTCCTACGAGCAGTACTTC. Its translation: CASSRESSGFYSYEQYF. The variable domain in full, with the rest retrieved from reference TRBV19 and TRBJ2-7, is DGGITQSPKYLFRKEGQNVTLSCEQNLNHDAMYWYRQDPGQGLRLIYYSQIVNDFQKGDIAEGYSVSREKKESFPLTVTSAQKNPTAFYLCASSRESSGFYSYEQYFGPGTRLTVT.

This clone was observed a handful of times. CDR3 protein: CASNRWDRGHLNTEAFF. CDR3 sequence (DNA): TGTGCCAGTAACCGTTGGGACAGGGGGCACTTGAACACTGAAGCTTTCTTT. V gene TRBV19 combines with J gene TRBJ1-1, with 12 positions matching TRBD1. Germline CDR1 is LNHDA and CDR2 is SQIVND (reference sequence). The CDR3 length is 17 residues. After removal of 7 bases from V and 0 bases from J, the junction contained 9 bases not matched to a gene.

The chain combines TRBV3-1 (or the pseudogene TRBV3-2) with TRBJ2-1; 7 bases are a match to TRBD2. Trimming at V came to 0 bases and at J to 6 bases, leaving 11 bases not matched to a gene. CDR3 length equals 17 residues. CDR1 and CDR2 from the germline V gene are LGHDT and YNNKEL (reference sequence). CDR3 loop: CASSQDWVASGINEQFF. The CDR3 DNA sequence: TGTGCCAGCAGCCAAGACTGGGTGGCTAGCGGAATCAATGAGCAGTTCTTC.

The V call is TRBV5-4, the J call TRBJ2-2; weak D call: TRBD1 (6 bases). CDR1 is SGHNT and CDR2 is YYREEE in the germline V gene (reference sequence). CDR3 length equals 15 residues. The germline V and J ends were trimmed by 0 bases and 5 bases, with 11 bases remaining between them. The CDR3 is CASSLGGQGTGELFF. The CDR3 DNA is TGTGCCAGCAGCTTGGGGGGCCAGGGGACCGGGGAGCTGTTTTTT.

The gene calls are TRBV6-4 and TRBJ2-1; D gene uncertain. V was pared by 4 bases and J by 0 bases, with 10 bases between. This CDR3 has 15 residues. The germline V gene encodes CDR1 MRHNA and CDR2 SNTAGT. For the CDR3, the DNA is TGTGCCAGCAGTGTTTGGCCGAACTCCTACAATGAGCAGTTCTTC. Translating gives CASSVWPNSYNEQFF.

The CDR3 DNA sequence: TGTGCCATCAGTGAGTCGACGGGAGCGCGTAGGCAGTTCTTC. This translates into CAISESTGARRQFF. The chain has TRBV10-3 and TRBJ2-1, with TRBD2 as a possible D gene (6 bases). The CDR3 covers 14 residues. Trimming pared 0 bases from V and 12 bases from J, leaving 15 bases between. Germline V gene sequence: CDR1 ENHRY, CDR2 SYGVKD.

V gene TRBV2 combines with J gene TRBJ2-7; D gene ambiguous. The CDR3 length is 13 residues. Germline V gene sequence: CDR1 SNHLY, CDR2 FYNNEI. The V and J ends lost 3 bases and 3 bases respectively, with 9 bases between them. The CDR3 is CASSEDHGYEQYF. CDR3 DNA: TGTGCCAGCAGTGAGGATCACGGCTACGAGCAGTACTTC.

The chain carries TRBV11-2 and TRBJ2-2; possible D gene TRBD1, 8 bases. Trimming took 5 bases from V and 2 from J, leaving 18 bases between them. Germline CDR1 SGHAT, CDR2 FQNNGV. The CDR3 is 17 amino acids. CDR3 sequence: CASSGRGTGVNTGELFF. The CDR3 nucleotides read TGTGCCAGCAGCGGGAGGGGGACAGGAGTTAACACCGGGGAGCTGTTTTTT.

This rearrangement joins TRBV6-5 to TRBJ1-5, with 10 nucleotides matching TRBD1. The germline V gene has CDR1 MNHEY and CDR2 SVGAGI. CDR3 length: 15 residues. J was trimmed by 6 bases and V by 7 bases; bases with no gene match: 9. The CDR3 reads CASTGTDRGSQPQHF. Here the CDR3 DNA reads TGTGCCAGCACCGGTACGGACAGGGGGAGTCAGCCCCAGCATTTT.

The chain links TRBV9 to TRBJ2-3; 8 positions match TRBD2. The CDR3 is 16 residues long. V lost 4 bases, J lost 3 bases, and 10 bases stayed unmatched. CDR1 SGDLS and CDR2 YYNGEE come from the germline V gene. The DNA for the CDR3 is TGTGCCAGCAGCTTCACAACGGGAGGGCGGACAGATACGCAGTATTTT. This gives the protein CASSFTTGGRTDTQYF.

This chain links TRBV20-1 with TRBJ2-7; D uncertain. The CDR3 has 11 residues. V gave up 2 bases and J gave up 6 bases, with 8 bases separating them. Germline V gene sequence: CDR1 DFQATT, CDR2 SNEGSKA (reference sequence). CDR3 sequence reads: CSARIQSEQYF. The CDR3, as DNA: TGCAGTGCTAGAATCCAGAGCGAGCAGTACTTC.